The rows below give T cell receptor beta chains drawn from one sample of a study of blood T cell repertoires in COVID-19. The table came from immunoSEQ multiplex PCR; TCRdb's copy has only in-frame clones and leaves some out. The profile shows roughly 200,000 clones, roughly 90% of them singletons. Input material: PBMCs or T cells enriched from blood (not recorded which). The receptors stem from a man between 18 and 29 years old with acute COVID-19. The CDR3 runs from the conserved cysteine through the conserved F or W. The D gene is left open where the match is weak. Clone size is shown for a subset of rows, as once, few, many or a class of expanded clone.

TGTGCCAGCAGTGAAGCCCGGGACAGAGGCCGCGCCGAGCAGTACTTC	CASSEARDRGRAEQYF	.	TRBD1	TRBV2	TRBJ2-7
TGTGCCAGCAGCCCCGGGGGACGTTGGGAGCAGTTCTTC	CASSPGGRWEQFF	.	.	TRBV11-2	TRBJ2-1
TGTGCCAGCAAACAGGGGGCGGCTGGAAACACCATATATTTT	CASKQGAAGNTIYF	.	TRBD1	TRBV19	TRBJ1-3
TGTGCCAGCAGCTTAGTGGCGGGACTAGCGGGACTACCAGATACGCAGTATTTT	CASSLVAGLAGLPDTQYF	.	TRBD2	TRBV7-2	TRBJ2-3
TGTGCCAGCATACTACCCTTAGAAAGGACAGGGGGATCCCCTGGAAACACCATATATTTT	CASILPLERTGGSPGNTIYF	.	TRBD1	TRBV27	TRBJ1-3
TGTGCCAGCAGTTTGGCGGGCCTCCAAGAGACCCAGTACTTC	CASSLAGLQETQYF	.	.	TRBV27	TRBJ2-5
TGTGCCAGCAGTTCTATTGGGACAGGGTCGATTGGGAATTCACCCCTCCACTTT	CASSSIGTGSIGNSPLHF	.	TRBD1	TRBV28	TRBJ1-6
TGTGCCAGCAGCTTAGATTATCGGAGTAGCAATCAGCCCCAGCATTTT	CASSLDYRSSNQPQHF	once	.	TRBV11-3	TRBJ1-5
TGTGCCAGCACCCTTTCTAGCGGGGGTTACAATGAGCAGTTCTTC	CASTLSSGGYNEQFF	few	TRBD2	TRBV27	TRBJ2-1
TGTGCCAGCAGCAAAAGGGTTACTAGCGGGAGGAGGAATGAGCAGTTCTTC	CASSKRVTSGRRNEQFF	.	.	TRBV21-1	TRBJ2-1
TGTGCCAGCAGCCAAGGCTACAGGGAGAATGGCTACACCTTC	CASSQGYRENGYTF	.	.	TRBV14	TRBJ1-2
TGTGCCAGTAGTACTTTAAGGTTTGACAGGGGGGGAGAGACCCAGTACTTC	CASSTLRFDRGGETQYF	.	TRBD1	TRBV19	TRBJ2-5
TGTGCCAGCTCACCACAGCCCTCGGGGTCCGGCATTCAGTACTTC	CASSPQPSGSGIQYF	.	.	TRBV18	TRBJ2-4
TGTGCCAGCAGCCAAGAACTTACCCAAGAGACCCAGTACTTC	CASSQELTQETQYF	.	.	TRBV4-2	TRBJ2-5
TGTGCCAGTAGTGGCCCAACCACAACGTCTAATTCACCCCTCCACTTT	CASSGPTTTSNSPLHF	.	.	TRBV19	TRBJ1-6
TGTGCCAGCAGCGCCACCGGGACTAGATACACAGATACGCAGTATTTT	CASSATGTRYTDTQYF	once	TRBD2	TRBV7-2	TRBJ2-3
TGTGCCAGCAGCTCGGGACAGGGTGATGAGCAGTTCTTC	CASSSGQGDEQFF	.	TRBD1	TRBV11-2	TRBJ2-1
TGCGCCAGCAGGCTTCAGGGAAACACCGGGGAGCTGTTTTTT	CASRLQGNTGELFF	.	.	TRBV4-1	TRBJ2-2
TGTGCCAGCAGTTTTAGCGGGAGTACAGATACGCAGTATTTT	CASSFSGSTDTQYF	.	TRBD2	TRBV5-4	TRBJ2-3
TGTGCCAGCAGCGTGGCTAGCGGGATCTCCTACGAGCAGTACTTC	CASSVASGISYEQYF	.	TRBD2	TRBV9	TRBJ2-7
TGCAGCGCTGGGTGGACTTATCTGGATTTGAACGAGCAGTACTTC	CSAGWTYLDLNEQYF	few	.	TRBV29-1	TRBJ2-7
TGTGCCTGGAGTGTCGGGGGGCCTAGCACAGATACGCAGTATTTT	CAWSVGGPSTDTQYF	.	.	TRBV30	TRBJ2-3
TGTGCCAGCAGTACCCGACAGGGGATGATCAGAAACACCATATATTTT	CASSTRQGMIRNTIYF	.	TRBD1	TRBV6-6	TRBJ1-3
TGTGCCAGCGGAGAGGGCGGGAGGGAAATCTCCTACGAGCAGTACTTC	CASGEGGREISYEQYF	few	TRBD2	TRBV2	TRBJ2-7
TGTGCCAGCAGTCCCCATGGAGGGAAGGATCAGCCCCAGCATTTT	CASSPHGGKDQPQHF	.	.	TRBV28	TRBJ1-5
TGTGCCAGCAGCCCCAGCGGGAATAGGAATGAGCAGTTCTTC	CASSPSGNRNEQFF	.	TRBD2	TRBV28	TRBJ2-1
TGTGCCAGCAGTTACAGACAGGGCTACGAGCAGTACTTC	CASSYRQGYEQYF	.	TRBD1	TRBV6-5	TRBJ2-7
TGTGCCATCAGCTCTGGGACTAGCGGGAGCGGCGGGAACACAGATACGCAGTATTTT	CAISSGTSGSGGNTDTQYF	.	TRBD2	TRBV10-3	TRBJ2-3
TGCAGTGCGACAGGTGAAGAGACCCAGTACTTC	CSATGEETQYF	.	.	TRBV20-1	TRBJ2-5
TGTGCCAGCAGCTTATCCGGGACAGGGGTTACTTACGAGCAGTACTTC	CASSLSGTGVTYEQYF	.	TRBD1	TRBV7-8	TRBJ2-7
TGTGCCACCAGTGATAGCGGCCGGTACACCGGGGAGCTGTTTTTT	CATSDSGRYTGELFF	.	.	TRBV24-1	TRBJ2-2
TGTGCCAGCAGCCAAGTTCCGGGGACCTACGAGCAGTACTTC	CASSQVPGTYEQYF	.	.	TRBV3-1/TRBV3-2	TRBJ2-7
TGCGCCAGCAACTGGGAGAAGAATGAGCAGTTCTTC	CASNWEKNEQFF	.	.	TRBV5-1	TRBJ2-1
TGTGCCAGCAACTTGGAGGGCCAACAGGCGAGCAATGAAAAACTGTTTTTT	CASNLEGQQASNEKLFF	.	.	TRBV28	TRBJ1-4
TGTGCCAGTAAGGAGGAGCCAAACACCGGGGAGCTGTTTTTT	CASKEEPNTGELFF	.	.	TRBV19	TRBJ2-2
TGTGCCAGCAGGATCATCCCAGGGGTCACAGATACGCAGTATTTT	CASRIIPGVTDTQYF	.	.	TRBV7-2	TRBJ2-3
TGTGCCTGGACAGGGCGAGAGTATGAAAAACTGTTTTTT	CAWTGREYEKLFF	.	.	TRBV30	TRBJ1-4
TGTGCCAGCAGCCCCCGTTGGCTCAATGAGCAGTTCTTC	CASSPRWLNEQFF	.	.	TRBV7-8	TRBJ2-1
TGTGCCAGCAGCTCTAGTTATTCTAGCGGATCGGCCCAGTACTTC	CASSSSYSSGSAQYF	.	TRBD2	TRBV5-4	TRBJ2-5
TGTGCCAGCAGTCTAGCGGGGGGGCCCTACGAGCAGTACTTC	CASSLAGGPYEQYF	.	TRBD2	TRBV27	TRBJ2-7
TGTGCCAGCAGCCCCCATAGCGGGAGACACTACAATGAGCAGTTCTTC	CASSPHSGRHYNEQFF	once	TRBD2	TRBV25-1	TRBJ2-1
TGCAGCGTTGGGGAGGGAACTTGGAAGCAGTACTTC	CSVGEGTWKQYF	few	TRBD2	TRBV29-1	TRBJ2-7
TGTGCCAGCAGCGAGGGAGCGAACACCGGGGAGCTGTTTTTT	CASSEGANTGELFF	.	.	TRBV7-3	TRBJ2-2
TGTGCCTCGTCTGGGGGCGCAAACACCATATATTTT	CASSGGANTIYF	once	.	TRBV30	TRBJ1-3
TGTGCCAGCAGCACGACAGGGGACGGGGAGCTGTTTTTT	CASSTTGDGELFF	.	TRBD1	TRBV12-3/TRBV12-4	TRBJ2-2
TGTGCCAGCGGGGGTCTGGACAGACCCTCTCAGGGGCCGCAGTATTTT	CASGGLDRPSQGPQYF	.	.	TRBV25-1	TRBJ2-3
TGTGCCAGCAGCTTACGATTCCTAGCGGGATCCTCTGGGGCCAACGTCCTGACTTTC	CASSLRFLAGSSGANVLTF	.	TRBD2	TRBV7-9	TRBJ2-6
TGTGCCTGGAGTGTACGTCATTCCCTGAGCGACGGGGAGCTGTTTTTT	CAWSVRHSLSDGELFF	.	.	TRBV30	TRBJ2-2
TGTGCCTGGAGTGTTCTACAGGGGAGGTTGGAGACCCAGTACTTC	CAWSVLQGRLETQYF	.	.	TRBV30	TRBJ2-5
TGTGCCAGCAGATTGACAGGGGGCGAGAACACTGAAGCTTTCTTT	CASRLTGGENTEAFF	.	TRBD1	TRBV2	TRBJ1-1
TGTGCCAGCAAGGCTACAGTTCCCACAGATACGCAGTATTTT	CASKATVPTDTQYF	.	.	TRBV6-5	TRBJ2-3
TGTGCCAGTAGTTCCCAGAGCAATCAGCCCCAGCATTTT	CASSSQSNQPQHF	few	.	TRBV19	TRBJ1-5
TGTGCCAGCATCAAGGAAGGGGACACTGAAGCTTTCTTT	CASIKEGDTEAFF	.	.	TRBV28	TRBJ1-1
TGTGCCAGCAGTGAAGGACAACACACAGATACGCAGTATTTT	CASSEGQHTDTQYF	.	.	TRBV6-1	TRBJ2-3
TGTGCCAGCAGTGAGGTGTCTAGCGGTTACACAGATACGCAGTATTTT	CASSEVSSGYTDTQYF	.	TRBD2	TRBV25-1	TRBJ2-3
TGTGCCAGCAGCTTTAGTGCTAGCGGCACCTACAATGAGCAGTTCTTC	CASSFSASGTYNEQFF	.	TRBD2	TRBV7-2	TRBJ2-1
TGTGCCAGCAGTCCGCCCGGGACTAGCGGGAGGCAGACCCAGTACTTC	CASSPPGTSGRQTQYF	.	TRBD2	TRBV28	TRBJ2-5
TGTGCCAGCGGACTAGCGGGAGGCACAGATACGCAGTATTTT	CASGLAGGTDTQYF	.	TRBD2	TRBV7-9	TRBJ2-3
TGTGCCAGCAGCGCCACTAGCGGCGGAGAGACCCAGTACTTC	CASSATSGGETQYF	.	TRBD2	TRBV9	TRBJ2-5
TGTGCCAGTAGTGTCGACAGTGACAATGAAAAACTGTTTTTT	CASSVDSDNEKLFF	.	.	TRBV19	TRBJ1-4